This T cell receptor (beta chain) is drawn from a study of PD-1 blockade in classical Hodgkin lymphoma. Study results and caveats: By C4D1, diversity of CD4+ TCRs had risen significantly, whereas that of CD8+ TCRs had not. Repertoire difference causes, possibly disease activity or prior therapy, remain undefined. Newly diagnosed patients were reported to start with lower TCR diversity than healthy donors.

Time point here: cycle 4 day 1 (C4D1), after less than 7 weeks of nivolumab. There was relapse after autologous stem cell transplantation in every patient, and there was variation in brentuximab vedotin exposure. This clone appeared once. The antigen is unknown. Assay: immunoSEQ multiplex PCR; the TCRdb copy retains only in-frame clones and omits some. Counted here are about 110,000 clones, roughly nine tenths occurring once; the ten biggest clones make up roughly 19%. The CDR3 has 13 residues. Germline CDR1 reads SQVTM; CDR2 reads ANQGSEA. Trimming took 3 bases from V and 3 from J, leaving 12 bases between them.

Here the sequenced sample was peripheral blood mononuclear cells (PBMCs), taken before the fourth cycle of nivolumab. The source of this sequence is a human donor with classical Hodgkin lymphoma. The chain joins TRBV29-1 to TRBJ2-7; the D gene could be TRBD1 or TRBD2 (5 bases each). Written as DNA, the CDR3 is TGCAGCGTTGAGGCCAGGGACGACTACGAGCAGTACTTC. Translating it yields CSVEARDDYEQYF.